The sequence of this T cell receptor beta chain was determined in a study of human T cells and chemical hapten exposure. Turning to the study itself: TCR yields differed between samples (mainly from small differences in pooled library volume). General study points: Sensitizing to DPC left TCRs with a frequency above 1 in 1000 unaltered.

The ends lost 10 bases at V and 0 bases at J; junction bases unmatched: 12. From germline, CDR1 is ENHRY and CDR2 SYGVKD. This CDR3 has 16 residues. TCRdb called the RACE reads again in MiXCR, with one record for every CDR3 protein. The sample contains about 180,000 distinct CDR3 sequences, around 30% of which appear only once. Documented time point: pre-sensitization, week 0. Sample treatment: therapeutic diphenylcyclopropenone sensitization with weekly scalp DPC. Researchers extracted total RNA from unfractionated whole blood. This clonotype is a singleton in its sample. Antigen: not known. The sequencing here drew on whole blood, taken in connection with sensitization to the hapten diphenylcyclopropenone (DPC). The chain has TRBV10-3 and TRBJ2-1; 7 bases map to TRBD1. This sequence was found in a woman in her 30s with alopecia areata. Some clones in this sample may be carry-over from other donors' samples. The CDR3 coding sequence is TGTGCCAGCTGGGACAGAGTCGTCGGCTCCTACAATGAGCAGTTCTTC. Translated, it gives CASWDRVVGSYNEQFF.